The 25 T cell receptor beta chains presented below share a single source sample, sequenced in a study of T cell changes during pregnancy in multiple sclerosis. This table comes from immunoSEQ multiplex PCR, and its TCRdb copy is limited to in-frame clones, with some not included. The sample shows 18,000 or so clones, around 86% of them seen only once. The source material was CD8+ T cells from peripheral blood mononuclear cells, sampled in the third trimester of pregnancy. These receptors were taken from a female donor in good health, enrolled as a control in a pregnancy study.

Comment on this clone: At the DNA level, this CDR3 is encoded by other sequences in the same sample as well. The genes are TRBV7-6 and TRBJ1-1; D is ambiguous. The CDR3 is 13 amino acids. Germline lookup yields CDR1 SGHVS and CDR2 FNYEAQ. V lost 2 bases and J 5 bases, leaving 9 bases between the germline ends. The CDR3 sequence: CASSLSQRTEAFF. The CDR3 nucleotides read TGTGCCAGCAGCTTATCCCAGAGGACTGAAGCTTTCTTT.

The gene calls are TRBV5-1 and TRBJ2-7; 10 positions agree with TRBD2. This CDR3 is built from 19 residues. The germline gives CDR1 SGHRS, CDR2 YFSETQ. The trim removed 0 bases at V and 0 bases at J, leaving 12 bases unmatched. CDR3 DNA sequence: TGCGCCAGCAGCTTGGGAAGCGGGGGGGTTCTCCGATTCTCCTACGAGCAGTACTTC. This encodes CASSLGSGGVLRFSYEQYF.

CDR3 nucleotide sequence: TGTGCCAGCAGTTACTGGACAGGGAAAATTAATTCACCCCTCCACTTT. Translated: CASSYWTGKINSPLHF. This chain links TRBV6-5 with TRBJ1-6; 8 bases fit TRBD1. The J segment lost 6 bases and the V segment lost 1 base, leaving 5 bases of the junction unmatched. The CDR3 has 16 residues. Germline V CDR1 and CDR2: MNHEY, SVGAGI.

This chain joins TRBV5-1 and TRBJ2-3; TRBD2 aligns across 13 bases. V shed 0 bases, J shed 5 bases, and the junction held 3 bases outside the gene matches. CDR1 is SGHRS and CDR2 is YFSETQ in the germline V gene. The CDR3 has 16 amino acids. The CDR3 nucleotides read TGCGCCAGCAGCTTGGAACTAGCGGGAGGGGGAGATACGCAGTATTTT. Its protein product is CASSLELAGGGDTQYF. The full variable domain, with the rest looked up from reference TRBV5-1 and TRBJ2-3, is KAGVTQTPRYLIKTRGQQVTLSCSPISGHRSVSWYQQTPGQGLQFLFEYFSETQRNKGNFPGRFSGRQFSNSRSEMNVSTLELGDSALYLCASSLELAGGGDTQYFGPGTRLTVL.

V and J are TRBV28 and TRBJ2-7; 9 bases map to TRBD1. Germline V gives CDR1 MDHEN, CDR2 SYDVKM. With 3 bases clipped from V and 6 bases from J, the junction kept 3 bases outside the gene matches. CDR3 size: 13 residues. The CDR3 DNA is TGTGCCAGCAGTTTGAACAGGGGGCGCGAGCAGTACTTC. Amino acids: CASSLNRGREQYF.

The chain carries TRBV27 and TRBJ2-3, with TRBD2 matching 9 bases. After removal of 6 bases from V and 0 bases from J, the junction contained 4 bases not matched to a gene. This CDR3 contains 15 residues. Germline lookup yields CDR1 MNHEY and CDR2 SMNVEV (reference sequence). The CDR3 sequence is CASRAGGSSTDTQYF. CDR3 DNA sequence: TGTGCCAGCAGAGCGGGAGGCTCTAGCACAGATACGCAGTATTTT.

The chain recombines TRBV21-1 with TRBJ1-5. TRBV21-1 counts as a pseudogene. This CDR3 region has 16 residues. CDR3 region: CASSKVAREGNQPQHF. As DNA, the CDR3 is TGTGCCAGCAGCAAAGTCGCCAGGGAGGGCAATCAGCCCCAGCATTTT.

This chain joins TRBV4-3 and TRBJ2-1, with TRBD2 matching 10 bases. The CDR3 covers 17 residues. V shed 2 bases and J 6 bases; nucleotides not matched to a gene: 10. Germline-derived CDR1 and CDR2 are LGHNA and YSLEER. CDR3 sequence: CASSQKGGLAEVNEQFF. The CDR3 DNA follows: TGCGCCAGCAGCCAAAAGGGAGGACTAGCGGAGGTCAATGAGCAGTTCTTC.

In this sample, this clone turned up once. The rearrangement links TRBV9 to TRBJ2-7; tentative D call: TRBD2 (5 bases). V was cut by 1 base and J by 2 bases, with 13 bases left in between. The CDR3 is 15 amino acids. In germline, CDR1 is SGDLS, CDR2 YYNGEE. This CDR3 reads CASSVTAAGTYEQYF. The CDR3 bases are TGTGCCAGCAGCGTAACGGCCGCGGGCACCTACGAGCAGTACTTC. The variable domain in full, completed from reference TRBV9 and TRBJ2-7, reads DSGVTQTPKHLITATGQRVTLRCSPRSGDLSVYWYQQSLDQGLQFLIQYYNGEERAKGNILERFSAQQFPDLHSELNLSSLELGDSALYFCASSVTAAGTYEQYFGPGTRLTVT.

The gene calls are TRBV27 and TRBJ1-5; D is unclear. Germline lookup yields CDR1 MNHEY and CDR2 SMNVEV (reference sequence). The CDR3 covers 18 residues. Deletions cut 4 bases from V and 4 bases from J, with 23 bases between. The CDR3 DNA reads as TGTGCCAGCAGTTCCATAACTAGCGGGTTTCTTTCAAATCAGCCCCAGCATTTT. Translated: CASSSITSGFLSNQPQHF.

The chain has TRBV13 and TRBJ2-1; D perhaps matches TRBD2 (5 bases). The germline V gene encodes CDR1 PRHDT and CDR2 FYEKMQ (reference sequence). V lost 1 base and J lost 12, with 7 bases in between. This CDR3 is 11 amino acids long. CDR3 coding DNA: TGTGCCAGCAGCTTAGTCGGGGTGCAGTTCTTC. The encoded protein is CASSLVGVQFF. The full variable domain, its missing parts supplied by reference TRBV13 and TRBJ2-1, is AAGVIQSPRHLIKEKRETATLKCYPIPRHDTVYWYQQGPGQDPQFLISFYEKMQSDKGSIPDRFSAQQFSDYHSELNMSSLELGDSALYFCASSLVGVQFFGPGTRLTVL.

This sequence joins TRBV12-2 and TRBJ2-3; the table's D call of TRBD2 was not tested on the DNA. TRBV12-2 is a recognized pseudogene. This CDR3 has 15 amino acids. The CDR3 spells CASRNPTFPGDTQYF. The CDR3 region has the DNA TGTGCAAGTCGCAACCCTACCTTCCCCGGAGATACGCAGTATTTT.

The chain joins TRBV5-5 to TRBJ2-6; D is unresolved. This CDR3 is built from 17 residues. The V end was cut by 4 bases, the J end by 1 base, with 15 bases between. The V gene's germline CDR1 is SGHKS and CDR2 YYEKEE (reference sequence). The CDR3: CASSPRVPTSGANVLTF. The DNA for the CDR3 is TGTGCCAGCAGCCCCCGGGTCCCAACTTCTGGGGCCAACGTCCTGACTTTC. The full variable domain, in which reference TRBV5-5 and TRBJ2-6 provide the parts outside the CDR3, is DAGVTQSPTHLIKTRGQQVTLRCSPISGHKSVSWYQQVLGQGPQFIFQYYEKEERGRGNFPDRFSARQFPNYSSELNVNALLLGDSALYLCASSPRVPTSGANVLTFGAGSRLTVL.

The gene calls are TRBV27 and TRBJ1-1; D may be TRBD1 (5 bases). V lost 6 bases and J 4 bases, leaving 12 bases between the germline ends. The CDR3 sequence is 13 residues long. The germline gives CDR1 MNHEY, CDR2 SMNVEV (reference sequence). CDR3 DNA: TGTGCCAGCAGCCCCTCCGGGGGCACTGAAGCTTTCTTT. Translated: CASSPSGGTEAFF.

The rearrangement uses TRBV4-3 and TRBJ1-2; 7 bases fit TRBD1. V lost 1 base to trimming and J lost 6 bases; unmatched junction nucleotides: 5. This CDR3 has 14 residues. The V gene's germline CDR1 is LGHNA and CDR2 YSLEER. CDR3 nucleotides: TGCGCCAGCAGCCAAGTCGGGACAGCTAATGGCTACACCTTC. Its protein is CASSQVGTANGYTF.

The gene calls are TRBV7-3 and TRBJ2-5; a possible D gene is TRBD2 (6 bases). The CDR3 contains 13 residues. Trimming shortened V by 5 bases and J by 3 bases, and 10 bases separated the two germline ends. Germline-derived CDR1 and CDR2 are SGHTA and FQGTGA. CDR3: CASSRGLEETQYF. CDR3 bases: TGTGCCAGCAGCAGGGGACTGGAAGAGACCCAGTACTTC.

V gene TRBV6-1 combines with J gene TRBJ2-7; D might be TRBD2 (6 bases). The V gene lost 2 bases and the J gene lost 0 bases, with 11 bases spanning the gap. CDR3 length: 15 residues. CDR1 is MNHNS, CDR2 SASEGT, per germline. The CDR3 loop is CASSEIVGGSYEQYF. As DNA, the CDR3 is TGTGCCAGCAGTGAAATTGTCGGGGGCTCCTACGAGCAGTACTTC.

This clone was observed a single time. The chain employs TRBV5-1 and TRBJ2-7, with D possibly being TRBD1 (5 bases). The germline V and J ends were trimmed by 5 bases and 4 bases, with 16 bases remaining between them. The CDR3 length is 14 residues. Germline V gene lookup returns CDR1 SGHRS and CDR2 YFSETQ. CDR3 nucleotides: TGCGCCAGCAGTAGTAGGGGAATAGAATACGAGCAGTACTTC. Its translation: CASSSRGIEYEQYF.

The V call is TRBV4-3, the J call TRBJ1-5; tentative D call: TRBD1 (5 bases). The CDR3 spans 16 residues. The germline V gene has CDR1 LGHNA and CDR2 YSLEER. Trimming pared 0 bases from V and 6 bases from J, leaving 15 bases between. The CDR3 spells CASSQDYGGAGQPQHF. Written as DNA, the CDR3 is TGCGCCAGCAGCCAAGATTACGGGGGAGCGGGTCAGCCCCAGCATTTT.

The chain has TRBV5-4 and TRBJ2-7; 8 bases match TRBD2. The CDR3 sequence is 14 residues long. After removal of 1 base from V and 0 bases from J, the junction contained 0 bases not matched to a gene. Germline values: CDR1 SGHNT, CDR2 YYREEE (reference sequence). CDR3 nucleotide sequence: TGTGCCAGCAGCTTGAGCGGGGGCTCCTACGAGCAGTACTTC. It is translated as CASSLSGGSYEQYF.

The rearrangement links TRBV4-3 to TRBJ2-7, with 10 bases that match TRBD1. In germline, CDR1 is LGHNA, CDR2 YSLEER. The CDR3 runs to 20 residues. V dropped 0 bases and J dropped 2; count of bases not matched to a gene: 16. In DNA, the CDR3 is TGCGCCAGCAGCCAAGATTTTCTCCTACCCGGGACAGGGGCAACCTACGAGCAGTACTTC. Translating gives CASSQDFLLPGTGATYEQYF.

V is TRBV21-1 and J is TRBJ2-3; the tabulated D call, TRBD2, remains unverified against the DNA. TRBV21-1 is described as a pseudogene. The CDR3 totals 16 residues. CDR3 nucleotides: TGTGCCAGCAGCAAATTCCTAGCGGGGAGCACAGATACGCAGTATTTT. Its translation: CASSKFLAGSTDTQYF.

The CDR3 loop is CASSVDRVEAFF. CDR3 sequence (DNA): TGTGCCAGTAGTGTCGACAGGGTTGAAGCTTTCTTT. The V call is TRBV19, the J call TRBJ1-1; TRBD1 agrees at 7 bases. The CDR3 runs to 12 residues. Germline CDR1 LNHDA, CDR2 SQIVND (reference sequence). V lost 5 bases and J lost 7; bases outside the gene matches: 4.

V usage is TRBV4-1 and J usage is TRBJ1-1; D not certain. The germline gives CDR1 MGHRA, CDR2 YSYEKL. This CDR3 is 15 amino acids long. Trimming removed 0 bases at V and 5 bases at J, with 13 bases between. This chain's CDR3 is CASSQDPGSGTEAFF. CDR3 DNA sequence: TGCGCCAGCAGCCAAGATCCGGGTAGCGGGACTGAAGCTTTCTTT.

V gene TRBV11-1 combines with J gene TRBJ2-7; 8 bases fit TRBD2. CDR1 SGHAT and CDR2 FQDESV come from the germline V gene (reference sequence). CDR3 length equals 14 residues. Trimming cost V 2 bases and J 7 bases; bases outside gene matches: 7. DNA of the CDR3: TGTGCCAGCAGCTTACGGCGGGAGGTGGTGGAGCAGTACTTC. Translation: CASSLRREVVEQYF.